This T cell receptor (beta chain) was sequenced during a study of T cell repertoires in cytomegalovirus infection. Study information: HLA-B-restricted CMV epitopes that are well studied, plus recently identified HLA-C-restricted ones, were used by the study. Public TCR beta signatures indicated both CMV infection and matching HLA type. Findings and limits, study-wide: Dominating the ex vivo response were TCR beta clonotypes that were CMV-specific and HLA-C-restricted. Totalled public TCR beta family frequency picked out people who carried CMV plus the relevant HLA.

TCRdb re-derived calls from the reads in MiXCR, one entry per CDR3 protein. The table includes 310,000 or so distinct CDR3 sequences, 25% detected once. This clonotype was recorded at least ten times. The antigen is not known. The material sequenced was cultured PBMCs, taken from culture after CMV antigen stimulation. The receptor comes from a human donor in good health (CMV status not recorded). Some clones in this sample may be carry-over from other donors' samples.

This chain's CDR3 is CASSSGLAALNEQFF. For the CDR3, the DNA is TGTGCCAGCAGTTCGGGACTAGCGGCCCTCAATGAGCAGTTCTTC. This chain connects TRBV12-3 or TRBV12-4 to TRBJ2-1, with 11 bases identical to TRBD2. Trimming took 4 bases from V and 6 from J; bases not matched to a gene: 5. The length of the CDR3 is 15 residues.